These T cell receptor beta chains were read from a single sample in a study of T-cell reconstitution after alpha-beta-depleted transplantation in children. TCRdb itself ran the PCR reads through MiXCR, one entry per CDR3 protein. In the table there are some 72,000 distinct CDR3 sequences, about 7% of which are singletons. Sequenced here: PBMCs from the stem cell graft donor, sampled from the stem cell graft. All receptors derive from a human donor who donated a stem cell graft to a child with acute lymphoblastic leukemia. Both conserved end residues are part of each CDR3. D genes are given only for firm matches.

D gene: .; V gene: TRBV28; CDR3 protein: CASTYYPGNEQYF
D gene: TRBD1; V gene: TRBV6-5; CDR3 protein: CASSYTGTGGFGNTIYF
D gene: TRBD2; V gene: TRBV7-2; CDR3 protein: CASSLVGTSGALGSNNEQFF
D gene: TRBD1; V gene: TRBV27; CDR3 protein: CASSLGQGPYNEQFF
D gene: TRBD1; V gene: TRBV19; CDR3 protein: CASTIGTANYGYTF
D gene: .; V gene: TRBV5-1; CDR3 protein: CASSLDPGNYGYTF
D gene: TRBD1; V gene: TRBV20-1; CDR3 protein: CSARGTGFATNEKLFF
D gene: .; V gene: TRBV7-9; CDR3 protein: CASSPSLAPNEKLFF
D gene: .; V gene: TRBV5-1; CDR3 protein: CASSLNQGSSYNSPLHF
D gene: .; V gene: TRBV4-2; CDR3 protein: CASSQVSTRSNYGYTF
D gene: TRBD2; V gene: TRBV28; CDR3 protein: CASSYGGQETQYF
D gene: TRBD1; V gene: TRBV12-3/TRBV12-4; CDR3 protein: CASSLLGQGNQPQHF
D gene: .; V gene: TRBV6-4; CDR3 protein: CAPARVTAGTDTQYF
D gene: .; V gene: TRBV20-1; CDR3 protein: CSADDIQDTNPHYGYTF
D gene: .; V gene: TRBV19; CDR3 protein: CASSSYLSGELFF
D gene: .; V gene: TRBV4-1; CDR3 protein: CASSSPAGFNEKLFF
D gene: .; V gene: TRBV4-1; CDR3 protein: CASSHPSGTQYF
D gene: .; V gene: TRBV29-1; CDR3 protein: CSVVGNGYTF
D gene: .; V gene: TRBV7-2; CDR3 protein: CASSGGSGGNYGYTF
D gene: .; V gene: TRBV20-1; CDR3 protein: CSASGTAPRGQFF
D gene: TRBD2; V gene: TRBV7-9; CDR3 protein: CASSAHGTSNEQFF
D gene: TRBD2; V gene: TRBV3-1; CDR3 protein: CASRGTSGGTDTQYF
D gene: .; V gene: TRBV12-3/TRBV12-4; CDR3 protein: CASSLVGIGDTQYF
D gene: .; V gene: TRBV5-1; CDR3 protein: CASSPGDGGPRSYEQYF
D gene: TRBD1; V gene: TRBV12-3/TRBV12-4; CDR3 protein: CASSPGTGHPLAEAFF
D gene: .; V gene: TRBV24-1; CDR3 protein: CASSSRTDTDTQYF
D gene: .; V gene: TRBV6-5; CDR3 protein: CASTSTQGGAGEAFF
D gene: .; V gene: TRBV7-8; CDR3 protein: CASSPEGSGRGATDTQYF
D gene: .; V gene: TRBV7-6; CDR3 protein: CASSLEGDRNSPLHF
D gene: TRBD1; V gene: TRBV5-1; CDR3 protein: CASSLVTGDGGELFF
D gene: .; V gene: TRBV5-1; CDR3 protein: CASSPQGEYTEAFF
D gene: TRBD1; V gene: TRBV4-3; CDR3 protein: CASSEGTANSPLHF
D gene: TRBD2; V gene: TRBV2; CDR3 protein: CASIRERLAGGETQYF
D gene: TRBD1; V gene: TRBV5-1; CDR3 protein: CASSLAAGTANFRTDTQYF
D gene: .; V gene: TRBV9; CDR3 protein: CASSVEGLDGYEQYF
D gene: .; V gene: TRBV5-1; CDR3 protein: CASSLVAAYTDTQYF
D gene: TRBD1; V gene: TRBV5-4; CDR3 protein: CASSQDRGYTDTQYF
D gene: TRBD2; V gene: TRBV9; CDR3 protein: CASSVLAGGASPTGELFF
D gene: .; V gene: TRBV7-3; CDR3 protein: CASSASYSTDTQYF
D gene: TRBD1; V gene: TRBV12-3/TRBV12-4; CDR3 protein: CASSLIQGLNTEAFF
D gene: TRBD1; V gene: TRBV7-9; CDR3 protein: CASSQTGNNEQFF
D gene: .; V gene: TRBV3-1; CDR3 protein: CASSPGTPSYEQYF
D gene: TRBD1; V gene: TRBV7-2; CDR3 protein: CASSSTGYNEQFF
D gene: .; V gene: TRBV6-5; CDR3 protein: CASSLRVQEKLFF
D gene: TRBD1; V gene: TRBV4-2; CDR3 protein: CASSQEPTGGFEQYF
D gene: .; V gene: TRBV6-2/TRBV6-3; CDR3 protein: CASSSGLGTPLHF